The 13 T cell receptor beta chains reported below all come from one sample, sequenced in a study of control samples from healthy donors and cancer patients (dated by TCRdb to 2018 to 2021). Receptor amplification or capture employed the immunoSEQ multiplex PCR assay. Sourced from immuneACCESS, this table was stored by TCRdb with only in-frame sequences that have V and J called. A share of the clones is absent; for the studies checked, an unresolved V gene accounts for under half, and the remainder has no known explanation. The sample yields about 85,000 clones; about nine tenths were counted once. The ten largest clones add up to under 4% of the sample. Sequenced material: blood. The receptors originated from a woman between 18 and 30 years old in good health.

This clone was recorded only once. This chain links TRBV7-3 with TRBJ1-1; a weak D match, TRBD1 (5 bases). Per germline, CDR1 SGHTA and CDR2 FQGTGA. The CDR3 is 13 residues long. Trimming left V 2 bases short and J 9 bases short, with 13 bases between. CDR3 amino acids: CASSLPGSGKAFF. CDR3 DNA: TGTGCCAGCAGCTTACCAGGGTCCGGAAAAGCTTTCTTT.

This chain links TRBV19 with TRBJ1-6; no definite D call. The CDR3 runs to 12 residues. The V gene lost 3 bases and the J gene lost 7 bases, with 4 bases spanning the gap. Per germline, CDR1 LNHDA and CDR2 SQIVND (reference sequence). The CDR3 DNA sequence: TGTGCCAGTAGTATTGGGAATTCACCCCTCCACTTT. Protein: CASSIGNSPLHF.

This chain connects TRBV3-1 (or the pseudogene TRBV3-2) to TRBJ2-2; D may correspond to TRBD1 or TRBD2 (5 bases each). Trimming took 4 bases from V and 2 from J, leaving 14 bases between them. The germline CDR1 and CDR2 sequences are LGHDT and YNNKEL (reference sequence). The CDR3 runs to 16 residues. The CDR3 spells CASSRREGLNTGELFF. The CDR3 DNA reads TGTGCCAGCAGCCGGAGAGAGGGGCTCAACACCGGGGAGCTGTTTTTT.

The chain has TRBV2 and TRBJ1-3; D gene unclear. Trimming pared 11 bases from V and 0 bases from J, leaving 17 bases between. CDR3 length equals 15 residues. Germline V gene data show CDR1 as SNHLY and CDR2 as FYNNEI. In nucleotides, the CDR3 is TGTGCCCTAACGGAGGGAAGAGACTCTGGAAACACCATATATTTT. As protein: CALTEGRDSGNTIYF.

This rearrangement joins TRBV10-3 to TRBJ2-3, with 7 bases aligning to TRBD2. This CDR3 is built from 15 residues. Losses at the gene ends were 8 bases for V and 0 bases for J; bases not matched to a gene: 8. Germline values: CDR1 ENHRY, CDR2 SYGVKD. The CDR3: CAILRGLSSTDTQYF. The CDR3 region has the DNA TGTGCCATCTTGCGGGGGTTATCTAGCACAGATACGCAGTATTTT.

V gene TRBV6-6 combines with J gene TRBJ1-1, with TRBD1 as a possible D gene (5 bases). V lost 2 bases and J 0 bases, leaving 7 bases between the germline ends. This CDR3 spans 14 amino acids. Germline assignment: CDR1 MNHNY and CDR2 SVGAGI (reference sequence). CDR3 in amino acids: CASSYLGVNTEAFF. The CDR3 DNA follows: TGTGCCAGCAGTTACCTGGGGGTGAACACTGAAGCTTTCTTT.

The J gene is TRBJ1-6, the V gene TRBV5-4; possible D gene TRBD1, 5 bases. This CDR3 is 15 amino acids long. Looked up from germline, CDR1 is SGHNT and CDR2 is YYREEE (reference sequence). V dropped 2 bases and J dropped 7 bases, with 13 bases sitting between them. This CDR3 reads CASSFSGDLNSPLHF. The CDR3, as DNA: TGTGCCAGCAGCTTTTCGGGGGACCTAAATTCACCCCTCCACTTT.

The genes are TRBV18 and TRBJ2-1; D is perhaps TRBD1 (5 bases). V was trimmed by 3 bases and J by 3 bases, leaving 12 bases between them. The CDR3 is 15 amino acids. Per the germline V gene, CDR1 is KGHSH and CDR2 is LQKENI. The CDR3 nucleotides are TGTGCCAGCTCACCCATGGACACCCTCTACAATGAGCAGTTCTTC. It specifies CASSPMDTLYNEQFF.

The chain has TRBV19 and TRBJ1-2, with 8 bases lining up with TRBD1. The CDR3 is 13 amino acids. With V trimmed by 5 bases and J by 6 bases, 5 bases remained unmatched. Germline lookup yields CDR1 LNHDA and CDR2 SQIVND (reference sequence). The DNA for the CDR3 is TGTGCCAGTAGTGGAAGGACAGGGAATGGCTACACCTTC. It yields the protein CASSGRTGNGYTF.

V usage is TRBV5-6 and J usage is TRBJ1-1, with D perhaps matching TRBD1 (5 bases). This CDR3 spans 14 amino acids. Germline assignment: CDR1 SGHDT and CDR2 YYEEEE. Trimming left V 6 bases short and J 0 bases short, with 12 bases between. The CDR3, as DNA: TGTGCCAGCAAAGAGGGACCGATGAACACTGAAGCTTTCTTT. It encodes CASKEGPMNTEAFF.

This chain joins TRBV19 and TRBJ2-5; tentative D call: TRBD2 (6 bases). The CDR3 consists of 16 residues. Between the trimmed V and J ends, which lost 4 bases and 5 bases, there was a span of 20 bases. The germline V gene encodes CDR1 LNHDA and CDR2 SQIVND (reference sequence). The CDR3 spells CASSTSGTLSGETQYF. For the CDR3, the DNA is TGTGCCAGTAGTACCTCCGGGACTCTCTCGGGGGAGACCCAGTACTTC.

The V and J genes are TRBV3-1 (or the pseudogene TRBV3-2) and TRBJ1-1; D remains unclear. Germline V gives CDR1 LGHDT, CDR2 YNNKEL (reference sequence). Trimming took off 4 bases at V and 9 bases at J, with 18 bases between the two ends. This CDR3 is built from 14 residues. The CDR3 DNA reads TGTGCCAGCAGCCTTACCTCTGAGGGAGGGAAAGCTTTCTTT. This encodes CASSLTSEGGKAFF.

This clone was picked up one time. V usage is TRBV24-1 and J usage is TRBJ1-1; D is undetermined. With 10 bases removed from V and 1 base from J, the gap between germline ends came to 12 bases. The CDR3 length is 13 residues. Germline V gives CDR1 KGHDR, CDR2 SFDVKD. CDR3 DNA: TGTGCCACAAAGAGCGACAAGAACACTGAAGCTTTCTTT. Protein: CATKSDKNTEAFF.